Below are 19 T cell receptor beta chains sequenced from a single sample in a study of T cells after yellow fever vaccination. One entry per CDR3 protein, called by TCRdb with MiXCR from the 5' RACE reads. Of under 550,000 distinct CDR3 sequences in the sample, 20% to 25% were seen once. The sample here was PBMCs, taken approximately 22 days after the first yellow fever vaccination. These receptors were collected from a man between 18 and 35 years old who received the YFV17D yellow fever vaccine.

This clonotype appeared a few times. The chain is built from TRBV6-6 and TRBJ2-2; a possible D gene is TRBD2 (5 bases). Germline assignment: CDR1 MNHNY and CDR2 SVGAGI (reference sequence). The CDR3 is made up of 13 amino acids. V lost 2 bases to trimming and J lost 6 bases, with 7 bases between them. The CDR3 loop reads CASSYDGAGELFF. Here the CDR3 DNA reads TGTGCCAGCAGTTACGACGGGGCCGGGGAGCTGTTTTTT.

In this sample, this clonotype turned up a few times. The chain carries TRBV27 and TRBJ2-1, with a tentative D call TRBD2 (6 bases). Germline V lookup: CDR1 MNHEY, CDR2 SMNVEV (reference sequence). CDR3 length: 15 residues. V lost 8 bases to trimming and J lost 3 bases, with 17 bases between them. The DNA for the CDR3 is TGTGCCAGCGGAACGACACCCGGGAGCTACAATGAGCAGTTCTTC. Residues: CASGTTPGSYNEQFF.

The V gene is TRBV21-1, the J gene TRBJ2-7; the table's D gene call, TRBD2, was not cross checked with the DNA. TRBV21-1 is a recognized pseudogene. This CDR3 spans 17 amino acids. In DNA form, the CDR3 reads TGTGCCAGCAGCAAATGGGAGGGTTGGATGGACGACTACGAGCAGTACGTC. Translation: CASSKWEGWMDDYEQYV.

This clonotype was seen only a few times. This rearrangement joins TRBV7-9 to TRBJ1-3; unclear D gene. In germline, CDR1 is SEHNR, CDR2 FQNEAQ (reference sequence). V lost 0 bases and J lost 7, with 7 bases in between. CDR3 length equals 13 residues. This CDR3 is CASSLAGLNTIYF. The CDR3 region has the DNA TGTGCCAGCAGCTTAGCTGGGTTGAACACCATATATTTT.

V and J are TRBV10-3 and TRBJ2-5; 7 nucleotides line up with TRBD1. With 6 bases clipped from V and 0 bases from J, the junction kept 4 bases outside the gene matches. CDR1 and CDR2 (germline): ENHRY, SYGVKD. The CDR3 length is 14 residues. The CDR3 DNA follows: TGTGCCATCAGCCAGGACAGGTACCAAGAGACCCAGTACTTC. This translates into CAISQDRYQETQYF.

The chain employs TRBV7-2 and TRBJ2-4; no clear D gene. The CDR3 is made up of 11 amino acids. Germline values: CDR1 SGHTA, CDR2 FQGNSA. V lost 1 base, J lost 6 bases, and 1 base lay in between. CDR3 sequence (DNA): TGTGCCAGCAGCTTAGGAAACATTCAGTACTTC. This sequence encodes CASSLGNIQYF.

The chain joins TRBV7-2 to TRBJ2-2; 7 bases fit TRBD1. With 2 bases clipped from V and 4 bases from J, the junction kept 7 bases outside the gene matches. There are 16 residues in the CDR3. The V gene's germline CDR1 is SGHTA and CDR2 FQGNSA. CDR3: CASSLPGQLRTGELFF. The CDR3 nucleotides are TGTGCCAGCAGCTTACCGGGACAGCTGCGCACCGGGGAGCTGTTTTTT.

The sample holds many counts of this clonotype. The chain recombines TRBV27 with TRBJ1-2, with D maybe TRBD1 (5 bases). The CDR3 runs to 14 residues. V was pared by 0 bases and J by 4 bases, with 9 bases between. Germline CDR1 MNHEY, CDR2 SMNVEV (reference sequence). The CDR3 region has the DNA TGTGCCAGCAGTTTATCGGGGGAAAGCTATGGCTACACCTTC. Translated: CASSLSGESYGYTF.

This clonotype has a handful of counts. This chain uses TRBV19 with TRBJ2-2; D not certain. The CDR3 extends over 16 amino acids. In germline, CDR1 is LNHDA, CDR2 SQIVND (reference sequence). V gave up 6 bases and J gave up 5 bases, with 19 bases separating them. The DNA for the CDR3 is TGTGCCAGTAGCCCGGGCTGGGCGAGTGGGACCGGGGAGCTGTTTTTT. Its translation is CASSPGWASGTGELFF.

This clonotype was recorded many times. The chain combines TRBV7-9 with TRBJ2-7, with D unclear. This CDR3 is built from 13 residues. Germline V gives CDR1 SEHNR, CDR2 FQNEAQ (reference sequence). V lost 2 bases to trimming and J lost 4 bases, with 9 bases between them. The CDR3 sequence: CASSLSVTYEQYF. The CDR3 DNA reads as TGTGCCAGCAGCTTATCCGTGACGTACGAGCAGTACTTC.

This clonotype was found a few times. The chain has TRBV7-7 and TRBJ2-2; a possible D gene is TRBD2 (5 bases). Per the germline V gene, CDR1 is SSHAT and CDR2 is FNYEAQ (reference sequence). CDR3 size: 12 residues. CDR3 sequence: CATGVDTGELFF. For the CDR3, the DNA is TGTGCTACCGGGGTCGACACCGGGGAGCTGTTTTTT.

V and J are TRBV7-2 and TRBJ1-2; no clear D gene. This CDR3 region has 14 residues. V was cut by 5 bases and J by 2 bases, with 12 bases left in between. Germline loops: CDR1 SGHTA, CDR2 FQGNSA. CDR3 bases: TGTGCCAGCAGCCCTCTGCTCGAGAACTATGGCTACACCTTC. Translation gives CASSPLLENYGYTF.

This clonotype appeared a few times. The chain combines TRBV12-3 or TRBV12-4 with TRBJ2-2; TRBD2 matches at 8 bases. V shed 3 bases, J shed 0 bases, and the junction held 3 bases outside the gene matches. The CDR3 has 16 amino acids. In DNA form, the CDR3 reads TGTGCCAGCAGTTTGTTCGGGGGGGCGAACACCGGGGAGCTGTTTTTT. Encoded protein: CASSLFGGANTGELFF.

The genes are TRBV14 and TRBJ1-1, with D perhaps matching TRBD1 (6 bases). CDR3 length: 13 residues. The germline CDR1 and CDR2 sequences are SGHDN and FVKESK. Trimming left V 8 bases short and J 4 bases short, with 14 bases between. CDR3 protein: CASGPTGSTEAFF. DNA for the CDR3: TGTGCCAGCGGGCCGACAGGCAGCACTGAAGCTTTCTTT.

V gene TRBV18 combines with J gene TRBJ2-5; perhaps TRBD2 as D (5 bases). Germline CDR1 is KGHSH and CDR2 is LQKENI. This CDR3 contains 16 residues. Trimming removed 6 bases at V and 5 bases at J, with 22 bases between. Written as DNA, the CDR3 is TGTGCCAGCTCTACCCTAGCCGTGATGGCGGCGGAGACCCAGTACTTC. This codes for CASSTLAVMAAETQYF.

In its sample, this clonotype was seen a few times. The chain employs TRBV5-1 and TRBJ2-5, with 7 bases identical to TRBD2. The junction had 8 bases not matched to a gene; V was cut back by 4 bases and J by 2 bases. The CDR3 runs to 15 residues. Germline V lookup: CDR1 SGHRS, CDR2 YFSETQ. CDR3 nucleotides: TGCGCCAGCAGCGGCCTCCTAGCGGCTCAAGAGACCCAGTACTTC. Its translation is CASSGLLAAQETQYF.

This clonotype has just a few counts. The chain joins TRBV6-5 to TRBJ1-6; no definite D call. Trimming took 4 bases from V and 10 from J, leaving 14 bases between them. CDR1 MNHEY and CDR2 SVGAGI come from the germline V gene. The CDR3 covers 14 residues. DNA for the CDR3: TGTGCCAGCAGTTCCAGCGATTTAGCGTCACCCCTCCACTTT. Translation: CASSSSDLASPLHF.

The CDR3 sequence: CASSTRLAGAHTDTQYF. The CDR3 bases are TGTGCCAGCAGCACCCGACTAGCGGGGGCCCACACAGATACGCAGTATTTT. The chain is built from TRBV7-2 and TRBJ2-3, with 12 nucleotides matching TRBD2. After removal of 5 bases from V and 2 bases from J, the junction contained 8 bases not matched to a gene. The germline V gene encodes CDR1 SGHTA and CDR2 FQGNSA. The CDR3 is 17 amino acids.

A few counts support this clonotype. The V gene is TRBV7-3, the J gene TRBJ2-1; possible D gene TRBD2, 5 bases. This CDR3 has 14 residues. Germline CDR1 and CDR2: SGHTA and FQGTGA. Deletions cut 5 bases from V and 1 base from J, with 9 bases between. CDR3 DNA: TGTGCCAGCAGCCGGGATCAGTCCTACAATGAGCAGTTCTTC. Its translation: CASSRDQSYNEQFF.